The 9 T cell receptor beta chains reported below all come from one sample, sequenced in a study of T-cell reconstitution after alpha-beta-depleted transplantation in children. The TCRbeta library incorporated unique molecular identifiers. In TCRdb, the PCR reads were re-called with MiXCR into one record per CDR3 protein. The sample lists hundreds of thousands of distinct CDR3 sequences, 15% to 20% seen once, with around 5% in the top ten. The source material was PBMCs, mostly from graft donor cells, sampled 360 days after TCRalphabeta/CD19-depleted stem cell transplant. The receptor set was obtained from a male patient younger than 18 who had a stem cell transplant for acute lymphoblastic leukemia, so the T cells may come from the graft donor.

The chain couples TRBV12-3 or TRBV12-4 to TRBJ1-1, with a tentative D call TRBD1 (6 bases). The V gene lost 2 bases and the J gene lost 0 bases, with 10 bases spanning the gap. The CDR3 runs to 15 residues. The CDR3 DNA reads as TGTGCCAGCAGTTTACAGGGGACCATGAACACTGAAGCTTTCTTT. Protein sequence: CASSLQGTMNTEAFF.

In this sample, this clonotype turned up many times. V gene TRBV5-1 combines with J gene TRBJ2-1, with TRBD1 matching over 9 bases. Germline assignment: CDR1 SGHRS and CDR2 YFSETQ. The trim removed 1 base at V and 4 bases at J, leaving 6 bases unmatched. This CDR3 comprises 16 residues. The CDR3, as DNA: TGCGCCAGCAGCTTGCATGGGACAGGGATTTACAATGAGCAGTTCTTC. Amino acid sequence: CASSLHGTGIYNEQFF.

At least ten counts were recorded for this clonotype. The chain joins TRBV20-1 to TRBJ2-7; no reliable D call. CDR1 DFQATT and CDR2 SNEGSKA come from the germline V gene (reference sequence). The CDR3 totals 12 residues. Trimming removed 6 bases from V and 6 bases from J, with 15 bases in between. CDR3 protein: CSAPLVWGEQYF. The DNA for the CDR3 is TGCAGTGCCCCGCTAGTATGGGGCGAGCAGTACTTC.

The chain has TRBV7-9 and TRBJ2-1, with TRBD2 matching over 9 bases. The ends lost 6 bases at V and 0 bases at J; junction bases unmatched: 3. This CDR3 region has 15 residues. The germline CDR1 and CDR2 sequences are SEHNR and FQNEAQ (reference sequence). The CDR3 sequence: CASRIAGASYNEQFF. The CDR3 coding sequence is TGTGCCAGCAGGATAGCGGGAGCCTCCTACAATGAGCAGTTCTTC.

The chain joins TRBV27 to TRBJ1-1; no reliable D call. The CDR3 is made up of 18 amino acids. Trimming pared 2 bases from V and 0 bases from J, leaving 19 bases between. CDR1 and CDR2 (germline): MNHEY, SMNVEV (reference sequence). The CDR3 nucleotides read TGTGCCAGCAGTTTAGGCCAGACCCGATACTTAATGAACACTGAAGCTTTCTTT. It codes for CASSLGQTRYLMNTEAFF.

This clonotype showed up many times. The J gene is TRBJ2-1, the V gene TRBV12-3 or TRBV12-4, with D unresolved. V was trimmed by 5 bases and J by 6 bases, leaving 11 bases between them. The CDR3 sequence is 13 residues long. This CDR3 is CASSLRLPNEQFF. As DNA, the CDR3 is TGTGCCAGCAGTCTTCGCCTGCCCAATGAGCAGTTCTTC.

This clonotype came up many times. The rearrangement links TRBV24-1 to TRBJ2-2; tentative D call: TRBD1 (6 bases). Trimming left V 2 bases short and J 0 bases short, with 12 bases between. Germline V gives CDR1 KGHDR, CDR2 SFDVKD. This CDR3 spans 17 amino acids. In DNA form, the CDR3 reads TGTGCCACCAGTGATTGGGGGACACCAACGAACACCGGGGAGCTGTTTTTT. The encoded protein is CATSDWGTPTNTGELFF.

This clonotype came up a few times. The CDR3 region has the DNA TGCAGCCCCCGTCGGGCAGCCTACAATGAGCAGTTCTTC. Translation: CSPRRAAYNEQFF. The chain combines TRBV29-1 with TRBJ2-1; D not certain. Germline V gives CDR1 SQVTM, CDR2 ANQGSEA. The CDR3 loop spans 13 amino acids. Trimming removed 8 bases at V and 2 bases at J, with 13 bases between.

The rearrangement links TRBV7-9 to TRBJ2-7; unclear D gene. Trimming pared 4 bases from V and 3 bases from J, leaving 22 bases between. This CDR3 is 17 amino acids long. CDR1 and CDR2 from the germline V gene are SEHNR and FQNEAQ (reference sequence). The CDR3: CASSWFHQPRGNYEQYF. The CDR3 DNA reads TGTGCCAGCAGCTGGTTCCACCAGCCTCGAGGAAACTACGAGCAGTACTTC. Using reference TRBV7-9 and TRBJ2-7 for the parts outside the CDR3, the full variable domain is DTGVSQNPRHKITKRGQNVTFRCDPISEHNRLYWYRQTLGQGPEFLTYFQNEAQLEKSRLLSDRFSAERPKGSFSTLEIQRTEQGDSAMYLCASSWFHQPRGNYEQYFGPGTRLTVT.